This T cell receptor (beta chain) was found in a study of beta chain features in type 1 diabetes. This clone showed up just a few times. The antigen is undetermined. V was trimmed by 5 bases and J by 0 bases, leaving 5 bases between them. Germline CDR1 is SGHDN and CDR2 is FVKESK. The CDR3 loop spans 13 amino acids. Of the isolated RNA, all was reverse transcribed, and so the sequenced material was expressed TCRB transcripts. Data came from immunoSEQ multiplex PCR; TCRdb stores just in-frame clones and leaves some out. The repertoire includes hundreds of thousands of clones, around an eighth of them detected once, and 0.035% to 0.04% sits in the top ten. Study results and limitations: Patients with Type 1 diabetes showed moderately but significantly shorter TCRB CDR3s in all four CD4+ subsets. HLA influence on TCRB rearrangement stayed unresolved here.

The clonotype originates from a man aged 18-30 years with type 1 diabetes. The sequenced material came from naive CD4+ T cells from blood. The V gene is TRBV14, the J gene TRBJ2-4; no clear D gene. CDR3 amino acids: CASSALAKNIQYF. The CDR3 DNA reads as TGTGCCAGCAGCGCGCTAGCCAAAAACATTCAGTACTTC.